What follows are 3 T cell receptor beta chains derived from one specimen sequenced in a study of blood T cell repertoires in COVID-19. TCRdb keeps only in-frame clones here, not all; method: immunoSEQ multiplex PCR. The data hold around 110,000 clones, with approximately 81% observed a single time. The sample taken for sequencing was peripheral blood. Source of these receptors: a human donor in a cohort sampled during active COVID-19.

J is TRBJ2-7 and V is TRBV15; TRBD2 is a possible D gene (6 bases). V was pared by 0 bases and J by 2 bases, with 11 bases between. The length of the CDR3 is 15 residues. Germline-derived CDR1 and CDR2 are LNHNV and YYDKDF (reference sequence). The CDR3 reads CATSRDRRGPYEQYF. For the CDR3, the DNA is TGTGCCACCAGCAGAGATCGGCGGGGACCCTACGAGCAGTACTTC. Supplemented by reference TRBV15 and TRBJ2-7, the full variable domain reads DAMVIQNPRYQVTQFGKPVTLSCSQTLNHNVMYWYQQKSSQAPKLLFHYYDKDFNNEADTPDNFQSRRPNTSFCFLDIRSPGLGDTAMYLCATSRDRRGPYEQYFGPGTRLTVT.

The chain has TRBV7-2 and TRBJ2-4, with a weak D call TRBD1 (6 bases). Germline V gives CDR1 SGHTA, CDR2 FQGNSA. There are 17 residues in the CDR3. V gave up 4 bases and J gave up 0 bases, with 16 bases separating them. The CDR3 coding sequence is TGTGCCAGCAGCTCCCACGGGACAAACTTAGCCAAAAACATTCAGTACTTC. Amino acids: CASSSHGTNLAKNIQYF. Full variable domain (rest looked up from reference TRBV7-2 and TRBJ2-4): GAGVSQSPSNKVTEKGKDVELRCDPISGHTALYWYRQSLGQGLEFLIYFQGNSAPDKSGLPSDRFSAERTGGSVSTLTIQRTQQEDSAVYLCASSSHGTNLAKNIQYFGAGTRLSVL.

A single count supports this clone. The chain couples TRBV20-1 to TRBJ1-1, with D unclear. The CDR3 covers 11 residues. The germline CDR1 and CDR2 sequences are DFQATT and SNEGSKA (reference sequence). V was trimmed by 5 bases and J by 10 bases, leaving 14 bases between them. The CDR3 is CSAPGMLAAFF. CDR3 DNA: TGCAGTGCTCCCGGGATGCTGGCAGCTTTCTTT.